Shown below are 27 T cell receptor beta chains from a single sample sequenced in a study of blood T cell repertoires in COVID-19. The repertoire was sequenced with immunoSEQ multiplex PCR; TCRdb's copy has only in-frame clones and lacks some. The sample shows roughly 150,000 clones, roughly 80% of them seen only once. The sample taken for sequencing was peripheral blood. These receptor sequences come from a woman of 80 years or more with acute or convalescent COVID-19.

The chain recombines TRBV30 with TRBJ1-1; D unresolved. V gave up 2 bases and J gave up 0 bases, with 10 bases separating them. Germline CDR1 GTSNPN, CDR2 SVGIG (reference sequence). The CDR3 runs to 14 residues. The CDR3 nucleotides read TGTGCCTGGAGTAAAACGGCGGTGAACACTGAAGCTTTCTTT. Amino acid sequence: CAWSKTAVNTEAFF.

Comment on this clone: Within the sample, other DNA sequences also encode this same CDR3. This chain links TRBV7-9 with TRBJ1-1; 10 bases are a match to TRBD1. Germline-derived CDR1 and CDR2 are SEHNR and FQNEAQ (reference sequence). V was clipped by 6 bases and J by 6 bases; unmatched bases: 4. The CDR3 sequence is 13 residues long. CDR3 coding DNA: TGTGCCAGCAGTTTCGGACAGGGGGCTGAAGCTTTCTTT. It encodes CASSFGQGAEAFF.

This chain links TRBV28 with TRBJ2-7, with 7 bases matching TRBD2. J lost 3 bases, V lost 4 bases, and 12 bases had no gene match. CDR3 length: 16 residues. The germline V gene has CDR1 MDHEN and CDR2 SYDVKM. CDR3 protein: CASSWSGTLGDYEQYF. The CDR3 DNA is TGTGCCAGCAGTTGGAGCGGGACCTTGGGGGACTACGAGCAGTACTTC.

The chain links TRBV9 to TRBJ2-3, with unresolved D. Per the germline V gene, CDR1 is SGDLS and CDR2 is YYNGEE. There are 14 residues in the CDR3. V lost 0 bases to trimming and J lost 5 bases, with 10 bases between them. The CDR3 spells CASSVGNFGDTQYF. DNA of the CDR3: TGTGCCAGCAGCGTAGGAAACTTCGGAGATACGCAGTATTTT.

The CDR3 sequence is CASGRTSGNGAQYF. CDR3 in DNA: TGCGCCAGTGGAAGGACTAGCGGGAATGGGGCCCAGTACTTC. V and J are TRBV5-1 and TRBJ2-5, with TRBD2 matching 12 bases. The CDR3 consists of 14 residues. CDR1 SGHRS and CDR2 YFSETQ come from the germline V gene. With 8 bases clipped from V and 9 bases from J, the junction kept 11 bases outside the gene matches.

CDR3 sequence (DNA): TGTGCCAGCAGTGAAACCACAAGGGGGCGGCGGGAGACCCAGTACTTC. It is translated as CASSETTRGRRETQYF. The rearrangement uses TRBV6-1 and TRBJ2-5; 7 bases agree with TRBD1. J was trimmed by 5 bases and V by 2 bases; bases with no gene match: 11. The CDR3 contains 16 residues. Germline loops: CDR1 MNHNS, CDR2 SASEGT.

The chain recombines TRBV13 with TRBJ1-2, with TRBD1 identical over 7 bases. V was pared by 3 bases and J by 4 bases, with 5 bases of the junction left unmatched. The CDR3 is 14 amino acids. Germline loops: CDR1 PRHDT, CDR2 FYEKMQ (reference sequence). The CDR3 region is CASSFADRTYGYTF. CDR3 DNA: TGTGCCAGCAGCTTCGCGGACAGGACCTATGGCTACACCTTC.

There are a few counts of this clone. This chain uses TRBV4-1 with TRBJ2-5; D unclear. V lost 2 bases to trimming and J lost 2 bases, with 6 bases between them. Germline loops: CDR1 MGHRA, CDR2 YSYEKL. The CDR3 extends over 13 amino acids. The CDR3 DNA follows: TGCGCCAGCAGCCAATGGCAGCAAGAGACCCAGTACTTC. Its translation is CASSQWQQETQYF.

This chain uses TRBV6-2 or TRBV6-3 with TRBJ1-4; a possible D gene is TRBD1 (5 bases). CDR3 length: 15 residues. Per germline, CDR1 MNHEY and CDR2 SVGEGT. Trimming cost V 4 bases and J 5 bases, with 14 bases left between them. The CDR3 here is CASSSPLAGNEKLFF. As DNA, the CDR3 is TGTGCCAGCAGTTCCCCTTTGGCAGGGAATGAAAAACTGTTTTTT.

This chain uses TRBV6-2 or TRBV6-3 with TRBJ1-1, with D possibly being TRBD1 (6 bases). Germline V gene lookup returns CDR1 MNHEY and CDR2 SVGEGT. The V end lost 4 bases, the J end lost 0 bases, and 9 bases lay between the germline ends. The CDR3 is made up of 14 amino acids. CDR3 sequence reads: CASSLTGMNTEAFF. The CDR3 DNA follows: TGTGCCAGCAGTTTAACAGGGATGAACACTGAAGCTTTCTTT.

The chain carries TRBV20-1 and TRBJ1-1, with D tentatively TRBD1 (5 bases). The CDR3 has 13 residues. Trimming took 3 bases from V and 0 from J, leaving 8 bases between them. In germline, CDR1 is DFQATT, CDR2 SNEGSKA (reference sequence). This CDR3 reads CSASRQLNTEAFF. The CDR3 bases are TGCAGTGCTAGTCGACAGCTGAACACTGAAGCTTTCTTT.

The chain employs TRBV29-1 and TRBJ2-1; 9 nucleotides line up with TRBD2. CDR1 is SQVTM, CDR2 ANQGSEA, per germline. V gave up 6 bases and J gave up 7 bases; unmatched junction bases: 7. The CDR3 extends over 13 amino acids. CDR3 residues: CSVDPSGTNEQFF. For the CDR3, the DNA is TGCAGCGTCGACCCTAGCGGGACTAATGAGCAGTTCTTC.

The chain combines TRBV15 with TRBJ1-4; D unresolved. V was cut by 0 bases and J by 12 bases, with 17 bases left in between. Germline values: CDR1 LNHNV, CDR2 YYDKDF (reference sequence). This CDR3 comprises 15 residues. CDR3 sequence reads: CATSRDLGAEVELFF. CDR3 in DNA: TGTGCCACCAGCAGAGATTTAGGAGCCGAAGTAGAACTGTTTTTT.

This chain joins TRBV5-1 and TRBJ1-6, with unresolved D. This CDR3 is built from 17 residues. Germline V gene sequence: CDR1 SGHRS, CDR2 YFSETQ. Trimming took off 0 bases at V and 0 bases at J, with 10 bases between the two ends. This CDR3 reads CASSLGPGSSYNSPLHF. The DNA for the CDR3 is TGCGCCAGCAGCTTGGGGCCGGGGAGCTCCTATAATTCACCCCTCCACTTT.

The J gene is TRBJ1-2, the V gene TRBV9, with D tentatively TRBD1 (6 bases). From germline, CDR1 is SGDLS and CDR2 YYNGEE. V was shortened by 0 bases and J by 5 bases, with 14 bases between the two germline ends. The CDR3 totals 15 residues. CDR3 in amino acids: CASSVEGRGWYGYTF. The CDR3 DNA is TGTGCCAGCAGCGTAGAAGGCAGGGGATGGTATGGCTACACCTTC.

The rearrangement joins TRBV11-2 to TRBJ2-1, with D possibly being TRBD2 (5 bases). V lost 0 bases and J lost 0, with 9 bases in between. The CDR3 length is 16 residues. From germline, CDR1 is SGHAT and CDR2 FQNNGV. CDR3 in amino acids: CASSLDLGLSYNEQFF. The CDR3 coding sequence is TGTGCCAGCAGCTTAGATCTAGGACTCTCCTACAATGAGCAGTTCTTC.

The chain is built from TRBV27 and TRBJ1-1; the match to TRBD1 covers 9 bases. This CDR3 is built from 15 residues. Per germline, CDR1 MNHEY and CDR2 SMNVEV (reference sequence). The ends lost 0 bases at V and 5 bases at J; junction bases unmatched: 4. The CDR3 DNA reads TGTGCCAGCAGTTTATCACGGGACAGGGAGACTGAAGCTTTCTTT. Amino acids: CASSLSRDRETEAFF.

The chain couples TRBV19 to TRBJ2-1, with TRBD2 identical over 15 bases. Trimming removed 6 bases from V and 8 bases from J; junction bases left unmatched: 5. Germline values: CDR1 LNHDA, CDR2 SQIVND (reference sequence). The CDR3 is 15 amino acids. CDR3 loop: CASRGGLAGGYEQFF. CDR3 in DNA: TGTGCCAGTAGGGGGGGACTAGCGGGAGGTTATGAGCAGTTCTTC.

This chain joins TRBV6-5 and TRBJ2-7, with 8 bases aligning to TRBD1. Germline-derived CDR1 and CDR2 are MNHEY and SVGAGI. The CDR3 is 13 amino acids. V gave up 4 bases and J gave up 6 bases; unmatched junction bases: 5. In DNA form, the CDR3 reads TGTGCCAGCAGTTTCAGGGGGCTAGGCGAGCAGTACTTC. The encoded protein is CASSFRGLGEQYF.

This chain uses TRBV28 with TRBJ2-5; 8 positions match TRBD1. Trimming removed 10 bases from V and 0 bases from J; junction bases left unmatched: 7. The CDR3 is made up of 14 amino acids. Germline V gene data show CDR1 as MDHEN and CDR2 as SYDVKM. Here the CDR3 DNA reads TGTGCCACCATCAGGGGGCCTAACCAAGAGACCCAGTACTTC. Its translation is CATIRGPNQETQYF.

This clone appeared a single time. The chain carries TRBV27 and TRBJ1-5, with D possibly being TRBD1 (5 bases). The CDR3 runs 13 residues. Per the germline V gene, CDR1 is MNHEY and CDR2 is SMNVEV (reference sequence). V was shortened by 4 bases and J by 11 bases, with 15 bases between the two germline ends. The CDR3 sequence is CASSSGGFASQHF. The CDR3, as DNA: TGTGCCAGCAGTTCCGGGGGGTTCGCGTCCCAGCATTTT.

The chain has TRBV19 and TRBJ2-1; the match to TRBD2 covers 7 bases. The V gene end was trimmed by 6 bases and the J gene end by 4 bases; junction bases not matched to a gene: 12. Germline CDR1 LNHDA, CDR2 SQIVND (reference sequence). The CDR3 totals 16 residues. DNA of the CDR3: TGTGCCAGTAGCTCGAAAGGGACCGGGAGGTACAATGAGCAGTTCTTC. This gives the protein CASSSKGTGRYNEQFF.

As regards this clone: The junction does not match germline at one end; this may be a read error. This chain links TRBV19 with TRBJ2-6, with D unclear. From germline, CDR1 is LNHDA and CDR2 SQIVND (reference sequence). This CDR3 is 15 amino acids long. CDR3 sequence: CASSIMGSRANVLTF. CDR3 DNA sequence: TGTGCCAGTAGTATCATGGGCTCTCGGGCCAACGTCCTGACTTTC.

The chain combines TRBV5-1 with TRBJ2-5, with 8 bases identical to TRBD2. The CDR3 sequence is 14 residues long. The germline V gene has CDR1 SGHRS and CDR2 YFSETQ. Trimming at V came to 1 base and at J to 5 bases, leaving 4 bases not matched to a gene. In DNA, the CDR3 is TGCGCCAGCAGCTTGTCGGGGGGGGCCGAGACCCAGTACTTC. It encodes CASSLSGGAETQYF.

The chain links TRBV7-2 to TRBJ2-7; 7 bases line up with TRBD1. The CDR3 is 16 residues long. Losses at the gene ends were 1 base for V and 9 bases for J; bases not matched to a gene: 15. Per the germline V gene, CDR1 is SGHTA and CDR2 is FQGNSA. CDR3 in amino acids: CASSLGAAGGRQGQYF. CDR3 sequence (DNA): TGTGCCAGCAGCTTAGGGGCGGCAGGGGGACGTCAGGGGCAGTACTTC.

This chain connects TRBV6-6 to TRBJ2-7, with D possibly being TRBD1 (6 bases). Trimming took off 8 bases at V and 7 bases at J, with 21 bases between the two ends. Germline V gene data show CDR1 as MNHNY and CDR2 as SVGAGI (reference sequence). The length of the CDR3 is 14 residues. This CDR3 reads CASHALTGLGEQYF. The CDR3, as DNA: TGTGCCAGCCACGCCCTGACAGGCCTAGGTGAGCAGTACTTC.

The chain carries TRBV4-2 and TRBJ2-7, with D possibly being TRBD1 (6 bases). The germline gives CDR1 LGHNA, CDR2 YNFKEQ. The V and J ends lost 2 bases and 2 bases respectively, with 16 bases between them. This CDR3 region has 16 residues. The CDR3 spells CASSQNYRDAAYEQYF. In DNA form, the CDR3 reads TGTGCCAGCAGCCAAAACTACAGGGATGCCGCCTACGAGCAGTACTTC.